A single sample gave rise to the 14 T cell receptor beta chains below, sequenced in a study of T-cell reconstitution after alpha-beta-depleted transplantation in children. A TCRbeta library incorporating unique molecular identifiers was prepared. TCRdb reprocessed the PCR reads via MiXCR and lists one record per CDR3 protein. This sample has around 240,000 distinct CDR3 sequences, with roughly a tenth found just once. The input for sequencing was PBMCs from the stem cell graft donor, taken from the stem cell graft. The receptors here all came from a human donor who donated a stem cell graft to a child with SCID.

This clonotype was detected many times. The CDR3 protein is CASRKWESGGYTF. In DNA, the CDR3 is TGTGCCAGCAGGAAATGGGAGAGCGGGGGCTACACCTTC. V and J are TRBV2 and TRBJ1-2, with no clear D. V dropped 6 bases and J dropped 8 bases, with 16 bases sitting between them. This CDR3 contains 13 residues. Germline values: CDR1 SNHLY, CDR2 FYNNEI.

This clonotype was seen ten or more times. The CDR3 here is CSARYGGTIYSPLHF. For the CDR3, the DNA is TGCAGTGCTAGATATGGCGGGACCATCTATTCACCCCTCCACTTT. The chain recombines TRBV20-1 with TRBJ1-6; tentatively, D is TRBD1 (5 bases). The CDR3 sequence is 15 residues long. V lost 2 bases and J 8 bases, leaving 16 bases between the germline ends. CDR1 is DFQATT, CDR2 SNEGSKA, per germline (reference sequence).

This clonotype was recorded at least ten times. This chain uses TRBV28 with TRBJ2-7, with D possibly being TRBD1 or TRBD2 (5 bases each). This CDR3 is built from 16 residues. V was trimmed by 4 bases and J by 1 base, leaving 17 bases between them. Germline V CDR1 and CDR2: MDHEN, SYDVKM. CDR3 in amino acids: CASSYPGKGSSYEQYF. CDR3 nucleotide sequence: TGTGCCAGCAGTTACCCCGGGAAGGGGAGTTCCTACGAGCAGTACTTC.

This clonotype was seen repeatedly, ten times or more. This chain links TRBV20-1 with TRBJ2-7; the D gene is possibly TRBD2 (7 bases). This CDR3 has 13 residues. Trimming cost V 6 bases and J 0 bases, with 12 bases left between them. The germline CDR1 and CDR2 sequences are DFQATT and SNEGSKA (reference sequence). The CDR3 DNA reads TGCAGTGCAGGGGGGGACCCCTCCTACGAGCAGTACTTC. Its translation is CSAGGDPSYEQYF.

This clonotype was observed many times. The chain uses TRBV9 and TRBJ2-7; TRBD2 matches at 7 bases. The ends lost 4 bases at V and 3 bases at J; junction bases unmatched: 7. There are 14 residues in the CDR3. From germline, CDR1 is SGDLS and CDR2 YYNGEE. This CDR3 reads CASSPSGASYEQYF. The CDR3 nucleotides are TGTGCCAGCAGCCCGAGCGGGGCGAGCTACGAGCAGTACTTC.

This clonotype was detected ten times or more. The chain has TRBV5-1 and TRBJ2-1, with D possibly being TRBD2 (6 bases). The ends were cut back, 1 base at V and 0 bases at J, with 11 bases in the middle. This CDR3 comprises 16 residues. From germline, CDR1 is SGHRS and CDR2 YFSETQ. The CDR3 DNA sequence: TGCGCCAGCAGCTTGACCCCGGACTACTCCTACAATGAGCAGTTCTTC. Amino acid sequence: CASSLTPDYSYNEQFF. Supplemented by reference TRBV5-1 and TRBJ2-1, the full variable domain reads KAGVTQTPRYLIKTRGQQVTLSCSPISGHRSVSWYQQTPGQGLQFLFEYFSETQRNKGNFPGRFSGRQFSNSRSEMNVSTLELGDSALYLCASSLTPDYSYNEQFFGPGTRLTVL.

This clonotype occurred many times. This rearrangement joins TRBV7-2 to TRBJ1-4; the match to TRBD1 covers 8 bases. The V and J ends lost 2 bases and 5 bases, in that order; junction bases with no gene match: 1. The length of the CDR3 is 14 residues. Germline V gene lookup returns CDR1 SGHTA and CDR2 FQGNSA. CDR3 in DNA: TGTGCCAGCAGCTTACGACAGGGGAATGAAAAACTGTTTTTT. Amino acid sequence: CASSLRQGNEKLFF.

This clonotype was picked up many times. The chain is built from TRBV6-1 and TRBJ1-5; 11 positions match TRBD1. Germline CDR1 and CDR2: MNHNS and SASEGT. The CDR3 covers 16 residues. Trimming removed 2 bases from V and 6 bases from J; junction bases left unmatched: 6. The CDR3 spells CASSERRDRGSQPQHF. The CDR3, as DNA: TGTGCCAGCAGTGAAAGGCGGGACAGGGGGAGTCAGCCCCAGCATTTT.

Many counts were recorded for this clonotype. V is TRBV12-3 or TRBV12-4 and J is TRBJ1-3, with D tentatively TRBD1 (5 bases). The germline V and J ends were trimmed by 3 bases and 0 bases, with 9 bases remaining between them. This CDR3 has 15 amino acids. The CDR3 sequence: CASSFTTASGNTIYF. For the CDR3, the DNA is TGTGCCAGCAGTTTTACGACAGCCTCTGGAAACACCATATATTTT.

This clonotype was seen at least ten times. The rearrangement uses TRBV20-1 and TRBJ1-6; D unresolved. From germline, CDR1 is DFQATT and CDR2 SNEGSKA (reference sequence). The CDR3 covers 13 residues. V lost 4 bases and J lost 7, with 11 bases in between. CDR3 sequence reads: CSAKVASNSPLHF. Here the CDR3 DNA reads TGCAGTGCTAAGGTGGCTTCGAATTCACCCCTCCACTTT.

This clonotype was recorded many times. V gene TRBV5-1 combines with J gene TRBJ1-5; perhaps TRBD1 as D (6 bases). The V gene's germline CDR1 is SGHRS and CDR2 YFSETQ. V gave up 3 bases and J gave up 0 bases, with 13 bases separating them. There are 16 residues in the CDR3. CDR3 sequence: CASSSGHGDSNQPQHF. In DNA, the CDR3 is TGCGCCAGCAGCTCGGGACATGGGGATAGCAATCAGCCCCAGCATTTT.

At least ten counts were recorded for this clonotype. The J gene is TRBJ2-3, the V gene TRBV5-1, with D perhaps being TRBD1 or TRBD2 (5 bases each). Germline V gene data show CDR1 as SGHRS and CDR2 as YFSETQ. Trimming took 5 bases from V and 0 from J, leaving 13 bases between them. CDR3 length equals 15 residues. The CDR3 region has the DNA TGCGCCAGCAGATTTGGGGACCGGAGCACAGATACGCAGTATTTT. Translated, it gives CASRFGDRSTDTQYF.

This clonotype came up many times. The rearrangement joins TRBV5-1 to TRBJ1-2; D may be TRBD1 (5 bases). This CDR3 is built from 15 residues. Trimming stripped 4 bases from V and 6 bases from J, with 19 bases between. CDR1 is SGHRS, CDR2 YFSETQ, per germline. The CDR3 region is CASSPARQGAHGYTF. The CDR3 bases are TGCGCCAGCAGCCCTGCCAGGCAGGGCGCCCATGGCTACACCTTC.

This clonotype was counted a single time. The gene calls are TRBV5-1 and TRBJ2-2; 10 nucleotides align to TRBD2. V lost 4 bases, J lost 4 bases, and 4 bases stayed unmatched. CDR1 SGHRS and CDR2 YFSETQ come from the germline V gene. The CDR3 has 15 amino acids. The CDR3 DNA is TGCGCCAGCAGCGCAGCGGGGGGGCCCACCGGGGAGCTGTTTTTT. Translating gives CASSAAGGPTGELFF.